These 8 T cell receptor beta chains share one sample of origin, sequenced in a study of blood T cell repertoires in COVID-19. Assay: immunoSEQ multiplex PCR; the TCRdb copy retains only in-frame clones and omits some. The data hold 250,000 or so clones, with around 82% observed a single time. Specimen: PBMCs or T cells enriched from blood (not recorded which). All receptors come from a man in his fifties who had recovered from COVID-19.

CDR3 DNA sequence: TGTGCCAGCAGCCGACAGGGGAGGACCTACGAGCAGTACTTC. Translated, it gives CASSRQGRTYEQYF. This sequence joins TRBV5-4 and TRBJ2-7; 8 nucleotides align to TRBD1. V was pared by 4 bases and J by 2 bases, with 5 bases of the junction left unmatched. This CDR3 is 14 amino acids long. CDR1 is SGHNT, CDR2 YYREEE, per germline (reference sequence).

This clone was found a few times. The rearrangement joins TRBV5-1 to TRBJ2-2; TRBD1 matches 8 bases. Germline trimming cut 4 bases from V and 4 bases from J; bases unmatched to any gene: 6. Per the germline V gene, CDR1 is SGHRS and CDR2 is YFSETQ. The CDR3 has 15 amino acids. CDR3 sequence (DNA): TGCGCCAGCAGCCCGGCCACAGGGGGCACCGGGGAGCTGTTTTTT. The encoded protein is CASSPATGGTGELFF.

The CDR3 bases are TGTGCCAGCAGCGTAGAACAGGGAGTAAGTAATTCACCCCTCCACTTT. Its protein is CASSVEQGVSNSPLHF. V usage is TRBV9 and J usage is TRBJ1-6, with a tentative D call TRBD1 (6 bases). V was shortened by 0 bases and J by 6 bases, with 13 bases between the two germline ends. This CDR3 spans 16 amino acids. The germline V gene has CDR1 SGDLS and CDR2 YYNGEE.

The rearrangement uses TRBV5-8 and TRBJ2-6; D remains unclear. The CDR3 contains 17 residues. Germline CDR1 and CDR2: SGHTS and YDEGEE. Trimming pared 0 bases from V and 0 bases from J, leaving 10 bases between. CDR3 sequence (DNA): TGTGCCAGCAGCTTGGCCAGTTCCCTCTCTGGGGCCAACGTCCTGACTTTC. As protein: CASSLASSLSGANVLTF.

The chain carries TRBV6-5 and TRBJ2-7; TRBD2 is a possible D gene (5 bases). The CDR3 is 16 amino acids. In germline, CDR1 is MNHEY, CDR2 SVGAGI. Trimming removed 2 bases from V and 3 bases from J, with 17 bases in between. CDR3 sequence reads: CASSYRTGRRDYEQYF. The CDR3 nucleotides read TGTGCCAGCAGTTACCGGACCGGGCGTCGGGACTACGAGCAGTACTTC.

This chain uses TRBV7-6 with TRBJ2-7; 11 bases agree with TRBD2. Germline trimming cut 5 bases from V and 4 bases from J; bases unmatched to any gene: 10. CDR1 is SGHVS, CDR2 FNYEAQ, per germline. CDR3 length equals 16 residues. The CDR3 sequence: CASSLYRLAGLYEQYF. The CDR3 DNA reads TGTGCCAGCAGCCTATACCGACTAGCGGGGTTATACGAGCAGTACTTC.

V and J are TRBV9 and TRBJ2-1, with D hard to call. Trimming took 4 bases from V and 0 from J, leaving 11 bases between them. The CDR3 spans 15 residues. CDR1 and CDR2 from the germline V gene are SGDLS and YYNGEE. CDR3: CASSPHLSSYNEQFF. CDR3 bases: TGTGCCAGCAGCCCCCATCTCAGCTCCTACAATGAGCAGTTCTTC.

The chain links TRBV6-5 to TRBJ1-5; no firm D call. This CDR3 comprises 13 residues. Germline CDR1 MNHEY, CDR2 SVGAGI. The V gene lost 8 bases and the J gene lost 5 bases, with 13 bases spanning the gap. The CDR3 region is CASRVAWDQPQHF. The CDR3 DNA reads TGTGCCAGCCGCGTAGCTTGGGATCAGCCCCAGCATTTT.